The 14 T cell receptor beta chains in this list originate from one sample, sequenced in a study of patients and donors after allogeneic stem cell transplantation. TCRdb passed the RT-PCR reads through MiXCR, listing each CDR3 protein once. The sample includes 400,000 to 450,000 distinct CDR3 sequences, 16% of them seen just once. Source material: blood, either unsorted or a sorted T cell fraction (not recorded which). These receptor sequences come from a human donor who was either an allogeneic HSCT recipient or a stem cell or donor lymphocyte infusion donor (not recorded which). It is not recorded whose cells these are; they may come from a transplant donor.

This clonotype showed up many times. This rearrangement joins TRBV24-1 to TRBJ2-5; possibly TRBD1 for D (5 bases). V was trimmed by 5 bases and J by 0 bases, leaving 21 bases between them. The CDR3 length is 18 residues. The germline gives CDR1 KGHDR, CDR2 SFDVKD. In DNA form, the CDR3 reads TGTGCCACCAGTGTCCCTTGTGGGGCTAGACTGTACCAAGAGACCCAGTACTTC. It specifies CATSVPCGARLYQETQYF.

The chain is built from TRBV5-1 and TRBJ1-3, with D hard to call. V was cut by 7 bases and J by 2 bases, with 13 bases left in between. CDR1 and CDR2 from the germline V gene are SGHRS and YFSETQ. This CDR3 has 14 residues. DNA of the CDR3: TGCGCCAGCCAGGAGGGTATCCCTGGAAACACCATATATTTT. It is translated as CASQEGIPGNTIYF.

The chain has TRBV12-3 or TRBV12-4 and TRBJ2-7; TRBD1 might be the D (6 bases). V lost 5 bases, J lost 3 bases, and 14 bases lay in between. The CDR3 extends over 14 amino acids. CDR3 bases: TGTGCCAGCAGTCGACAGGCCCCAAACTACGAGCAGTACTTC. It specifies CASSRQAPNYEQYF.

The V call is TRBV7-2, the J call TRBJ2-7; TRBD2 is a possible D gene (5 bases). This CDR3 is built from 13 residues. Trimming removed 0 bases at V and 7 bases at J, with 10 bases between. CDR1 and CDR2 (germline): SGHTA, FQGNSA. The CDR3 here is CASSLARPGEQYF. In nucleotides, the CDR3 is TGTGCCAGCAGCTTAGCCCGCCCGGGGGAGCAGTACTTC.

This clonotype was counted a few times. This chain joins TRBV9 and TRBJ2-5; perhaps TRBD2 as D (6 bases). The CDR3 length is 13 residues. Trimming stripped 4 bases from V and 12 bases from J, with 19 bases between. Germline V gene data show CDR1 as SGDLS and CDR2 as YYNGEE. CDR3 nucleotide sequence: TGTGCCAGCAGCTCCCCGGGCTCCAGGACTAAGTACTTC. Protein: CASSSPGSRTKYF. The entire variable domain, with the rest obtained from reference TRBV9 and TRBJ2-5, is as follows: DSGVTQTPKHLITATGQRVTLRCSPRSGDLSVYWYQQSLDQGLQFLIQYYNGEERAKGNILERFSAQQFPDLHSELNLSSLELGDSALYFCASSSPGSRTKYFGPGTRLLVL.

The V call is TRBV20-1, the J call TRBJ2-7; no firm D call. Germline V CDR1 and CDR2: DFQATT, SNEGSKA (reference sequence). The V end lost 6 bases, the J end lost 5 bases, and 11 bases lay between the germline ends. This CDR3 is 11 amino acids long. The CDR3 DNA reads TGCAGTGCCTTGGCGCAGGACGAGCAGTACTTC. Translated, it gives CSALAQDEQYF.

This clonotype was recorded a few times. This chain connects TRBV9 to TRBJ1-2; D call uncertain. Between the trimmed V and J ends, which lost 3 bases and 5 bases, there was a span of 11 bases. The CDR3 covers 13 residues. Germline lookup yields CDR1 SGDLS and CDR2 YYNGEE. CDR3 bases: TGTGCCAGCAGCGGCAACAGCGATTATGGCTACACCTTC. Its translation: CASSGNSDYGYTF.

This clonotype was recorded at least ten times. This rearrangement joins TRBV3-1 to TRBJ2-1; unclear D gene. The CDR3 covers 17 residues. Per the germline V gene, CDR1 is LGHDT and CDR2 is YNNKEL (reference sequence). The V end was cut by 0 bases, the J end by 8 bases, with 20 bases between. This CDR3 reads CASSQDDLVKPLHEQFF. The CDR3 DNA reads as TGTGCCAGCAGCCAAGATGATTTGGTGAAGCCCCTCCATGAGCAGTTCTTC.

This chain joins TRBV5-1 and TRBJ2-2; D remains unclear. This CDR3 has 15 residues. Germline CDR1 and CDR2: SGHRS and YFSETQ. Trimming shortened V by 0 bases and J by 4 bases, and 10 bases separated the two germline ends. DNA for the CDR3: TGCGCCAGCAGCTTGGACGCCAAAGGCACCGGGGAGCTGTTTTTT. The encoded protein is CASSLDAKGTGELFF. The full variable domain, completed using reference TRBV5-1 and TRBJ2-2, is KAGVTQTPRYLIKTRGQQVTLSCSPISGHRSVSWYQQTPGQGLQFLFEYFSETQRNKGNFPGRFSGRQFSNSRSEMNVSTLELGDSALYLCASSLDAKGTGELFFGEGSRLTVL.

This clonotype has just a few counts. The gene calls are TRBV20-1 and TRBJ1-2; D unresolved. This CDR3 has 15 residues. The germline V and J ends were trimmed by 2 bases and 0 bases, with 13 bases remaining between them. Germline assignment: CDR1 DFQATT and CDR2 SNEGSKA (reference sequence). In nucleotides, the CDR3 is TGCAGTGCTAGACAGCCCCGGCCAGCTAACTATGGCTACACCTTC. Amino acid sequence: CSARQPRPANYGYTF.

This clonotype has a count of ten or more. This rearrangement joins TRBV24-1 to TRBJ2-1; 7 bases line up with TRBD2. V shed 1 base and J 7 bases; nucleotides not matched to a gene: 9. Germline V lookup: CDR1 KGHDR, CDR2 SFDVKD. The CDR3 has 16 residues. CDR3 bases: TGTGCCACCAGTGATTTCGGCGTCGGGGGGACGAATGAGCAGTTCTTC. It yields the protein CATSDFGVGGTNEQFF.

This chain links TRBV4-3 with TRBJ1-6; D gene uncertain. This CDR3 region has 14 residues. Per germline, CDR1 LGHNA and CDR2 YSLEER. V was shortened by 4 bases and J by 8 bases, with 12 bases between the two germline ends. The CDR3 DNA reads TGCGCCAGCAGCCGAGATACAACCGATTCACCCCTCCACTTT. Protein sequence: CASSRDTTDSPLHF.

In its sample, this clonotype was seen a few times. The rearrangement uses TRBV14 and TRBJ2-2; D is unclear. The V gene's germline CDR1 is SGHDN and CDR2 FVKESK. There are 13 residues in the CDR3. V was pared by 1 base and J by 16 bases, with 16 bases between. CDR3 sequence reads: CASSQGRGGSEFF. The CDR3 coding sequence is TGTGCCAGCAGCCAAGGGAGAGGCGGCAGTGAGTTTTTT.

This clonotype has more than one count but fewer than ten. CDR3 bases: TGTGCCAGCAGCCAAGTCGAAGGTACTGAAGCTTTCTTT. This translates into CASSQVEGTEAFF. The V call is TRBV4-2, the J call TRBJ1-1; no clear D gene. The CDR3 totals 13 residues. V was cut by 1 base and J by 5 bases, with 8 bases left in between. Germline values: CDR1 LGHNA, CDR2 YNFKEQ.